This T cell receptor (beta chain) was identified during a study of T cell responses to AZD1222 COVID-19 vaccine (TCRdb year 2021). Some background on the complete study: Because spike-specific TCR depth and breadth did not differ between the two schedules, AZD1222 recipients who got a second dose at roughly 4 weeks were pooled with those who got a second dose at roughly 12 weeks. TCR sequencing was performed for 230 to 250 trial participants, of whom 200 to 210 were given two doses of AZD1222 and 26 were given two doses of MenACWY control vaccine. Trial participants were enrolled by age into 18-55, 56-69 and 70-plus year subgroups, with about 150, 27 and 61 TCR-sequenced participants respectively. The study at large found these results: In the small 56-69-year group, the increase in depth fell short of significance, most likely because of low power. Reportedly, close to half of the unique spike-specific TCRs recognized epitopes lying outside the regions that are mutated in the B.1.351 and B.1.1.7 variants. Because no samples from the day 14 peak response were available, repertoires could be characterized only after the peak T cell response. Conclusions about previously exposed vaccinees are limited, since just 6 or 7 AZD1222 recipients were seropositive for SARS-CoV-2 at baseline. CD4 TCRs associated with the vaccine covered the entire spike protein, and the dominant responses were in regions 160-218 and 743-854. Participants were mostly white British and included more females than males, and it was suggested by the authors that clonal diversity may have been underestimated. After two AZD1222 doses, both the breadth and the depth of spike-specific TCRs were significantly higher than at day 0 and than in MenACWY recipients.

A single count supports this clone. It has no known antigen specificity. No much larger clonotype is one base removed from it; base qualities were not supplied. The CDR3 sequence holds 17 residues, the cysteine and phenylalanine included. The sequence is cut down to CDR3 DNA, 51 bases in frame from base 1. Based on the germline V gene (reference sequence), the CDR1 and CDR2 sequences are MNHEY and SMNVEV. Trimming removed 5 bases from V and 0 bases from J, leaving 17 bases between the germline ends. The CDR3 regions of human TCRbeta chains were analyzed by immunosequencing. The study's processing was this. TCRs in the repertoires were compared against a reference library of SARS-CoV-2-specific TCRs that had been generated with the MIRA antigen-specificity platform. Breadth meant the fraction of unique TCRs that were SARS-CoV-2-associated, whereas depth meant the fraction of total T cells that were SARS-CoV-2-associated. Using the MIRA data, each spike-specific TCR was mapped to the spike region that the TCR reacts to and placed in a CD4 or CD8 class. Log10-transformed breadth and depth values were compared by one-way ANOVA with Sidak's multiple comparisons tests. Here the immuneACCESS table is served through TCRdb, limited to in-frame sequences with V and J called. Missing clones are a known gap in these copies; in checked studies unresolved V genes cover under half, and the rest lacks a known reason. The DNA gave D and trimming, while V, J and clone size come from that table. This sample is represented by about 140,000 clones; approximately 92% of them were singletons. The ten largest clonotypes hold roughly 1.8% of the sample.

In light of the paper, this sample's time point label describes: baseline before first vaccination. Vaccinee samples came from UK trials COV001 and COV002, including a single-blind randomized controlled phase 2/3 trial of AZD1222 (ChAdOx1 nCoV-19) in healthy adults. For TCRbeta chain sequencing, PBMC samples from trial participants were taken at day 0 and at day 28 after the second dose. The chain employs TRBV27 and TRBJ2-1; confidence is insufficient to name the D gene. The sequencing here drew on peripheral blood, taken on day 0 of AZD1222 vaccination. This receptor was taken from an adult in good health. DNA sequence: TGTGCCAGCAGTCCGTCGGTTGGGGATAGCTCCTACAATGAGCAGTTCTTC. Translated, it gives CASSPSVGDSSYNEQFF.